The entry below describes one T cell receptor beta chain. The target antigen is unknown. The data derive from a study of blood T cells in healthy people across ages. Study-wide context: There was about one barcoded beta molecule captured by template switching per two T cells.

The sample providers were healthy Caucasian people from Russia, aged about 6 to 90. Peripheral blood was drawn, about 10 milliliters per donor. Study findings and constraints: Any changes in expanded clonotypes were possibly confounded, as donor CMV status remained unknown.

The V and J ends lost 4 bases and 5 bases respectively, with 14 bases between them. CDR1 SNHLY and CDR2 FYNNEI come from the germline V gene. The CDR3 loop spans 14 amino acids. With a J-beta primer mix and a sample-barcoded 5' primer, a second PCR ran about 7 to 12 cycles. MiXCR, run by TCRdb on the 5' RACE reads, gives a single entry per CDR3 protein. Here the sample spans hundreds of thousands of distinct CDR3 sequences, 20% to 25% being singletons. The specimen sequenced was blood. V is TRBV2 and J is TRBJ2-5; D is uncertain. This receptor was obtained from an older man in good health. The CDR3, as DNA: TGTGCCAGCAGTGGCCACATTTCAAGGGAGACCCAGTACTTC. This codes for CASSGHISRETQYF.